This entry lists 32 T cell receptor beta chains sequenced from one sample in a study of CD8+ T cells in alopecia areata (dated by TCRdb to 2016 to 2019). Libraries were built with the immunoSEQ multiplex PCR assay. To provide template for TCR sequencing, every sample had RNA extracted and reverse transcribed into cDNA. TCRdb retrieved this table from immuneACCESS and kept in-frame rearrangements only. Not all clones are present; in checked studies, unresolved V genes account for under half, and no reason is known for the remainder. The table notes about 6,000 clones here, none of them singletons. The ten largest make up about 31% of the sample. Pooled mouse cutaneous lymph node cells were stained for CD4, CD8alpha, NKG2D, NKG2ACE and other markers, then sorted on a BD Influx. Specimen: CD8+ T cells sorted from a lymph node. These receptors all stem from a C3H/HeJ mouse with alopecia areata. In terms of MHC, this strain is H2-k.

In regard to this clone: Mouse germline and gene names are used. The part of the CDR3 DNA that was read is TGTGCCAGCAGCCAAACAGGGACAAACACCGGG. Protein: CASSQTGTNTG. The complete CDR3 sequence is CASSQTGTNTGQLYF. J is TRBJ2-2 and V is TRBV2, with TRBD1 as a possible D gene (6 bases). Read data end 4 residues before the CDR3 end; the end is taken from the germline J gene. CDR1 and CDR2 from the germline V gene are LGHNA and YSYQKL. The CDR3 has 15 residues. V was clipped by 2 bases and J by 0 bases, with 7 bases between them. The whole variable domain, filled in from reference TRBV2 and TRBJ2-2, reads DPKIIQKPKYLVAVTGSEKILICEQYLGHNAMYWYRQSAKKPLEFMFSYSYQKLMDNQTASSRFQPQSSKKNHLDLQITALKPDDSATYFCASSQTGTNTGQLYFGEGSKLTVL.

This clone came up a few times. Here the gene names and germline are mouse. The read halts 4 residues ahead of the CDR3 end, with the missing end drawn from the germline J gene. V is TRBV13-1 and J is TRBJ2-1; the match to TRBD2 covers 10 bases. Looked up from germline, CDR1 is NSHNY and CDR2 is SYGAGN. The CDR3 consists of 15 residues. Here the CDR3 reads CASSDAGGARAEQFF. The CDR3 bases that were read are TGTGCCAGCAGTGATGCTGGGGGGGCGCGGGCT.

As to this clone: The gene symbols are mouse symbols. The read falls 4 residues short of the CDR3 end, and the missing part is taken from the germline J gene. This chain joins TRBV1 and TRBJ2-1; D is ambiguous. The V and J ends lost 1 base and 1 base respectively, with 2 bases between them. Per the germline V gene, CDR1 is NSQYPW and CDR2 is LRSPGD (reference sequence). CDR3 length: 13 residues. CDR3 region: CTCSAGNYAEQFF. The CDR3 bases that were read are TGCACCTGCAGTGCAGGGAACTATGCT.

This clone was seen at least ten times. The germline and genes are mouse ones. With the read ending 3 residues before the CDR3 end, the germline J gene is used to fill in that end. The V and J genes are TRBV13-1 and TRBJ1-6; 7 bases line up with TRBD1. TRBJ1-6 is reported as an ORF; its role is uncertain. The CDR3 spans 16 residues. V shed 0 bases, J shed 4 bases, and the junction held 4 bases outside the gene matches. Per the germline V gene, CDR1 is NSHNY and CDR2 is SYGAGN. The CDR3 bases that were read are TGTGCCAGCAGTGATGCGTCAGGGGGGTATAATTCGCCC. Amino acids: CASSDASGGYNSP. The CDR3 as a whole reads CASSDASGGYNSPLYF.

Many counts were recorded for this clone. The genes and germline here are from mouse. Read data end 4 residues before the CDR3 end; the end is taken from the germline J gene. The chain recombines TRBV1 with TRBJ2-3; perhaps TRBD1 as D (6 bases). Trimming took off 0 bases at V and 0 bases at J, with 10 bases between the two ends. The germline V gene encodes CDR1 NSQYPW and CDR2 LRSPGD (reference sequence). The CDR3 consists of 16 residues. The CDR3 protein is CTCSADLQGSAETLYF. Partial CDR3 DNA: TGCACCTGCAGTGCAGATCTCCAGGGGAGTGCAGAA. The variable domain in full, with the rest retrieved from reference TRBV1 and TRBJ2-3, is VTLLEQNPRWRLVPRGQAVNLRCILKNSQYPWMSWYQQDLQKQLQWLFTLRSPGDKEVKSLPGADYLATRVTDTELRLQVANMSQGRTLYCTCSADLQGSAETLYFGSGTRLTVL.

This clone was seen only a few times. Gene names and germline refer to mouse. The CDR3 end is not reached by the read, which stops 4 residues before it; the germline J gene fills it in. The rearrangement uses TRBV19 and TRBJ2-1, with 8 bases that match TRBD2. The CDR3 runs to 14 residues. Germline CDR1 reads FNHDT; CDR2 reads SITEND (reference sequence). CDR3 DNA, as far as it was read: TGTGCCAGCAGTACCCCTGGGGGGAAGGCT. Residues: CASSTPGGKA. The full-length CDR3 reads as CASSTPGGKAEQFF.

This clone was picked up many times. Gene names follow the mouse nomenclature. Read coverage stops 4 residues before the CDR3 terminus; the germline J gene supplies the remainder. The V and J genes are TRBV1 and TRBJ2-4; tentatively, D is TRBD1 (6 bases). Germline V gives CDR1 NSQYPW, CDR2 LRSPGD (reference sequence). V was cut by 0 bases and J by 0 bases, with 7 bases left in between. The CDR3 covers 15 residues. The CDR3 loop reads CTCSAEQGSQNTLYF. Incomplete CDR3 DNA: TGCACCTGCAGTGCAGAACAGGGAAGTCAAAAC.

Only a few counts were recorded for this clone. Mouse gene names apply. The read gets to within 4 residues of the CDR3 end, and the germline J gene fills in the rest. This chain uses TRBV13-3 with TRBJ2-5, with 8 bases matching TRBD1. This CDR3 is 15 amino acids long. CDR1 is NNHDY, CDR2 SYVADS, per germline. The CDR3 reads CASSDVAGGRDTQYF. The sequenced part of the CDR3 DNA is TGTGCCAGCAGTGATGTGGCAGGGGGCCGGGAC.

The table lists this clone with many counts. Gene names are the mouse ones. With the read ending 4 residues before the CDR3 end, the germline J gene is used to fill in that end. V gene TRBV13-3 combines with J gene TRBJ2-7; possible D gene TRBD2, 6 bases. The germline V gene encodes CDR1 NNHDY and CDR2 SYVADS. The V and J ends lost 1 base and 3 bases respectively, with 8 bases between them. The CDR3 runs to 13 residues. Incomplete CDR3 DNA: TGTGCCAGCAGTGATATTGGGGGCTAT. Its protein product is CASSDIGGY. The full CDR3 is CASSDIGGYEQYF.

This clone was counted at least ten times. Each gene name is a mouse one. The missing CDR3 end, 4 residues past where the read stops, is filled in from the germline J gene. The chain links TRBV14 to TRBJ2-7; 8 nucleotides agree with TRBD1. V trimming: 1 base; J trimming: 3 bases; junction bases outside the gene matches: 0. The CDR3 runs to 13 residues. Germline V gives CDR1 SGHDT, CDR2 FRDEAV. CDR3 amino acids: CASSFTGGYEQYF. CDR3 DNA (partial): TGTGCCAGCAGTTTCACAGGGGGCTAT. Using reference TRBV14 and TRBJ2-7 for the parts outside the CDR3, the full variable domain is EAGVTQSPRYAVLQEGQAVSFWCDPISGHDTLYWYQQPRDQGPQLLVYFRDEAVIDNSQLPSDRFSAVRPKGTNSTLKIQSAKQGDTATYLCASSFTGGYEQYFGPGTRLTVL.

This clone was picked up many times. Gene names are the mouse ones. The read is 4 residues too short to cover the CDR3 end, so that end is filled in from the germline J gene. The chain is built from TRBV13-1 and TRBJ2-7, with a possible D match to TRBD2 (6 bases). In germline, CDR1 is NSHNY, CDR2 SYGAGN. The CDR3 is 11 residues long. CDR3 bases read: TGTGCCAGCAGTCGGGGGGAT. It codes for CASSRGD. The whole CDR3 reads CASSRGDEQYF.

This clone has ten or more counts. The gene names here belong to mouse. The read is 4 residues too short to cover the CDR3 end, so that end is filled in from the germline J gene. V gene TRBV29 combines with J gene TRBJ1-1; D is unresolved. CDR3 length: 13 residues. Germline CDR1 reads MSHET; CDR2 reads SYDVDS. Trimming removed 5 bases from V and 1 base from J, with 8 bases in between. CDR3 sequence: CASSTAGNTEVFF. The sequenced part of the CDR3 DNA is TGTGCTAGCAGTACGGCAGGGAACACA.

There are many counts of this clone. Gene names refer to mouse genes. Sequencing ends 4 residues short of the CDR3 end; the germline J gene provides the rest. V is TRBV14 and J is TRBJ2-7, with 7 bases aligning to TRBD2. The V gene's germline CDR1 is SGHDT and CDR2 FRDEAV. The CDR3 length is 13 residues. The CDR3 loop reads CASSLGGGYEQYF. Partial CDR3 DNA: TGTGCCAGCAGTTTGGGGGGGGGTTAT.

There are many counts of this clone. Each gene name is a mouse one. The sequenced fragment ends 4 residues before the CDR3 boundary, so the rest is inferred from the germline J gene. This chain uses TRBV13-3 with TRBJ2-5, with 7 bases identical to TRBD2. With 1 base clipped from V and 0 bases from J, the junction kept 5 bases outside the gene matches. CDR1 is NNHDY and CDR2 is SYVADS in the germline V gene. The CDR3 consists of 16 residues. Here the CDR3 reads CASSDPTGINQDTQYF. Partial CDR3 DNA: TGTGCCAGCAGTGATCCGACTGGGATTAACCAAGAC.

In its sample, this clone was seen many times. Germline and genes: mouse. The sequence runs out 4 residues before the end of the CDR3; the remainder is reconstructed from the germline J gene. The chain is built from TRBV13-3 and TRBJ2-7; D uncertain. Germline assignment: CDR1 NNHDY and CDR2 SYVADS. The CDR3 has 12 residues. The CDR3 region is CASSDVQYEQYF. The DNA read from the CDR3 is TGTGCCAGCAGTGATGTACAGTAT.

The table lists this clone with a few counts. Each gene name is a mouse one. From the germline J gene comes the end of the CDR3, since the read stops 4 residues before it. The rearrangement joins TRBV3 to TRBJ2-4; 10 positions match TRBD1. The CDR3 consists of 16 residues. Germline V gene data show CDR1 as SNHLY and CDR2 as FYNGKV (reference sequence). V lost 4 bases to trimming and J lost 3 bases; unmatched junction nucleotides: 7. The CDR3 sequence is CASSYDRGRRQNTLYF. CDR3 bases read: TGTGCCAGCAGCTACGACAGGGGGCGTAGGCAAAAC.

This clone was seen ten or more times. The germline and genes are mouse ones. The CDR3 end falls 4 residues outside the read, so it is completed with the germline J gene. The chain links TRBV13-2 to TRBJ1-1; 7 bases match TRBD1. The CDR3 is 13 amino acids. The V and J ends lost 5 bases and 2 bases, in that order; junction bases with no gene match: 3. The germline V gene has CDR1 NNHNN and CDR2 SYGAGS (reference sequence). The CDR3 bases that were read are TGTGCCAGCGGGGGACAGTTCAACACA. Protein: CASGGQFNT. The full CDR3 is CASGGQFNTEVFF.

In its sample, this clone is medium-sized. Gene names and germline refer to mouse. Sequencing ends 4 residues short of the CDR3 end; the germline J gene provides the rest. The gene calls are TRBV13-2 and TRBJ1-2, with D perhaps matching TRBD1 (5 bases). The CDR3 contains 14 residues. Germline values: CDR1 NNHNN, CDR2 SYGAGS (reference sequence). The CDR3 DNA, read in part, is TGTGCCAGCGGTCTCCGGGACTGGGGGGGC. Translated, it gives CASGLRDWGG. The full CDR3 protein reads CASGLRDWGGDYTF.

As for this clone: The genes are named according to mouse. Read data end 4 residues before the CDR3 end; the end is taken from the germline J gene. The J gene is TRBJ2-5, the V gene TRBV31, with TRBD2 matching 10 bases. CDR1 is GKSSPN and CDR2 is SITVG in the germline V gene. The CDR3 covers 14 residues. Incomplete CDR3 DNA: TGTGCCTGGAGTCGGGACTGGGGTGGGGAC. Amino acids: CAWSRDWGGD. The full CDR3 reads CAWSRDWGGDTQYF.

This clone rates as medium-sized. Mouse germline and gene names are used. The read stops 4 residues short of the end of the CDR3; the missing end is completed from the germline J gene. This chain joins TRBV13-2 and TRBJ2-3; TRBD1 matches at 8 bases. The CDR3 length is 15 residues. V lost 2 bases and J lost 3; bases outside the gene matches: 5. Germline CDR1 NNHNN, CDR2 SYGAGS (reference sequence). This CDR3 reads CASGDRQGRAETLYF. The part of the CDR3 DNA that was read is TGTGCCAGCGGTGACCGACAGGGGAGGGCAGAA.

This clone was seen at least ten times. Genes and germline come from the mouse. The read ends 4 residues early relative to the CDR3; the germline J gene fills the gap. The chain carries TRBV13-2 and TRBJ1-2; D might be TRBD1 (6 bases). V was trimmed by 2 bases and J by 0 bases, leaving 11 bases between them. Germline V gene data show CDR1 as NNHNN and CDR2 as SYGAGS (reference sequence). The CDR3 is 15 residues long. CDR3 DNA, as far as it was read: TGTGCCAGCGGTGAAAGTGGACAGCCAAACTCC. Protein sequence: CASGESGQPNS. The full CDR3 reads CASGESGQPNSDYTF.

A few counts support this clone. The gene names here belong to mouse. From the germline J gene comes the end of the CDR3, since the read stops 4 residues before it. The chain joins TRBV1 to TRBJ2-5, with 8 bases lining up with TRBD1. This CDR3 is 14 amino acids long. The V segment lost 2 bases and the J segment 3 bases; nucleotides outside the gene matches: 1. Germline V gene lookup returns CDR1 NSQYPW and CDR2 LRSPGD (reference sequence). CDR3 bases read: TGCACCTGCAGTGCACAGGGGGCGCAAGAC. This translates into CTCSAQGAQD. The entire CDR3 is CTCSAQGAQDTQYF. Full variable domain (missing parts from reference TRBV1 and TRBJ2-5): VTLLEQNPRWRLVPRGQAVNLRCILKNSQYPWMSWYQQDLQKQLQWLFTLRSPGDKEVKSLPGADYLATRVTDTELRLQVANMSQGRTLYCTCSAQGAQDTQYFGPGTRLLVL.

This clone came up a few times. Mouse gene names and germline throughout. The observed sequence ends 4 residues before the CDR3 terminus, with the missing tail filled in from the germline J gene. The genes are TRBV19 and TRBJ2-1, with 7 bases aligning to TRBD1. CDR1 and CDR2 (germline): FNHDT, SITEND (reference sequence). This CDR3 has 15 residues. The V gene end was trimmed by 2 bases and the J gene end by 3 bases; junction bases not matched to a gene: 5. The sequenced part of the CDR3 DNA is TGTGCCAGCAGTATCACCGGGACAGTCTATGCT. Its translation is CASSITGTVYA. The full CDR3 protein reads CASSITGTVYAEQFF.

This clone has more than one count but fewer than ten. Mouse gene names and germline throughout. With the read ending 4 residues before the CDR3 end, the germline J gene is used to fill in that end. The gene calls are TRBV31 and TRBJ2-7; 8 bases are shared with TRBD2. This CDR3 spans 13 amino acids. The germline V gene encodes CDR1 GKSSPN and CDR2 SITVG. The CDR3 spells CAWSLSGGYEQYF. The sequenced CDR3 bases are TGTGCCTGGAGTCTCTCTGGGGGGTAT.

This clone ranks as medium-sized. Gene names denote mouse genes. CDR3 DNA, as far as it was read: TGCACCTGCAGTGAGGACTGGGGCTAT. Protein: CTCSEDWGY. The CDR3 reads in full as CTCSEDWGYEQYF. V and J are TRBV1 and TRBJ2-7; 9 bases map to TRBD2. The read ends 4 residues early relative to the CDR3; the germline J gene fills the gap. The ends lost 4 bases at V and 3 bases at J; junction bases unmatched: 1. This CDR3 comprises 13 residues. Germline CDR1 reads NSQYPW; CDR2 reads LRSPGD (reference sequence).

The sample holds many counts of this clone. Mouse names are used for the genes. The DNA ends 4 residues before the CDR3 does, and the rest of the CDR3 is filled in from the germline J gene. This rearrangement joins TRBV5 to TRBJ2-3, with 9 bases identical to TRBD1. V shed 4 bases, J shed 0 bases, and the junction held 5 bases outside the gene matches. CDR1 and CDR2 (germline): LGHNA, YNLKQL (reference sequence). The CDR3 is 16 amino acids. Incomplete CDR3 DNA: TGTGCCAGCAGCCCGGGACAGGGAGGAAGTGCAGAA. Translated: CASSPGQGGSAE. From start to end, the CDR3 is CASSPGQGGSAETLYF.

With respect to this clone: Genes and germline come from the mouse. The read ends 4 residues shy of where the CDR3 ends; the end is completed using the germline J gene. The chain combines TRBV2 with TRBJ2-2; TRBD2 aligns across 11 bases. The germline V gene has CDR1 LGHNA and CDR2 YSYQKL. After removal of 4 bases from V and 0 bases from J, the junction contained 1 base not matched to a gene. There are 16 residues in the CDR3. CDR3 loop: CASSPGLGANTGQLYF. The covered CDR3 bases are TGTGCCAGCAGCCCGGGACTGGGGGCAAACACCGGG.

Details on this clone: The gene names given are mouse names. The observed sequence ends 4 residues before the CDR3 terminus, with the missing tail filled in from the germline J gene. The chain links TRBV5 to TRBJ1-2, with a weak D call TRBD1 (5 bases). This CDR3 spans 15 amino acids. Germline lookup yields CDR1 LGHNA and CDR2 YNLKQL (reference sequence). Trimming left V 2 bases short and J 1 base short, with 11 bases between. The CDR3 bases that were read are TGTGCCAGCAGCCAACAACCCGACAGAAACTCC. Protein: CASSQQPDRNS. The full CDR3 reads CASSQQPDRNSDYTF.

This clone was counted at least ten times. Here the gene names and germline are mouse. From the germline J gene comes the end of the CDR3, since the read stops 4 residues before it. The chain couples TRBV13-2 to TRBJ2-7, with a possible D match to TRBD1 (5 bases). CDR1 is NNHNN and CDR2 is SYGAGS in the germline V gene (reference sequence). The CDR3 is 12 residues long. CDR3 amino acids: CASGDGTYEQYF. Partial CDR3 DNA: TGTGCCAGCGGTGATGGGACATAT.

This clone was found many times. The genes and germline here are from mouse. Sequencing ends 4 residues short of the CDR3 end; the germline J gene provides the rest. The chain carries TRBV29 and TRBJ2-7, with 11 bases identical to TRBD1. The CDR3 has 13 amino acids. Losses at the gene ends were 6 bases for V and 3 bases for J; bases not matched to a gene: 1. Looked up from germline, CDR1 is MSHET and CDR2 is SYDVDS. The CDR3 loop is CASSGTGGYEQYF. The CDR3 DNA, read in part, is TGTGCTAGCAGCGGGACAGGGGGCTAT. The whole variable domain, remainder taken from reference TRBV29 and TRBJ2-7, is DMKVTQMPRYLIKRMGENVLLECGQDMSHETMYWYRQDPGLGLQLIYISYDVDSNSEGDIPKGYRVSRKKREHFSLILDSAKTNQTSVYFCASSGTGGYEQYFGPGTRLTVL.

This clone has at least ten counts. Gene names and germline refer to mouse. Coverage ceases 4 residues before the CDR3 finishes, and the germline J gene fills in the end. The chain employs TRBV13-1 and TRBJ2-7; 9 positions agree with TRBD1. The germline CDR1 and CDR2 sequences are NSHNY and SYGAGN. This CDR3 spans 13 amino acids. The CDR3 reads CASSPDRGYEQYF. Partial CDR3 DNA: TGTGCCAGCAGTCCGGACAGGGGATAT.

This clone was recorded at least ten times. Genes here carry mouse names. The read terminates 4 residues ahead of where the CDR3 ends, so the germline J gene completes it. The rearrangement uses TRBV13-1 and TRBJ2-3; 8 bases are shared with TRBD2. Germline CDR1 is NSHNY and CDR2 is SYGAGN. CDR3 length: 16 amino acids. The trim removed 1 base at V and 1 base at J, leaving 5 bases unmatched. CDR3 amino acids: CASSDRGGRGAETLYF. The CDR3 bases that were read are TGTGCCAGCAGTGATAGGGGGGGGCGCGGTGCAGAA.